Detailed here is one T cell receptor (beta chain). Its antigen is still unknown. No quality values exist for individual bases; no much larger clone is one base distant. The data were produced on an Illumina HiSeq 1500. Clones were called with MiXCR by TCRdb after fastp trimmed the public reads at Q25, and only in-frame beta chains were retained. Entries are consolidated by CDR3 protein sequence, retaining the most common genes and DNA. For this sample there are 630,000 or so distinct CDR3 sequences; 20% to 25% appear just once. The ten largest make up less than 9.5% of the sample. The sample is drawn from a study of T cell repertoires in cytomegalovirus infection (dated by TCRdb to 2018 to 2020). With respect to the entire study: Because public TCR beta signatures pointed to carriage of CMV infection together with the matching HLA type, the HLA type of each donor mattered for the analysis.

As encoded in the germline V gene, CDR1 is SQVTM while CDR2 is ANQGSEA. Germline trimming: 7 bases from V, 7 bases from J; junction bases outside gene matches: 13. The CDR3 starts with the cysteine, ends with the phenylalanine, and has 15 residues. Only the CDR3 DNA stays, 45 bases, in frame from base 1. Overall study results and their limits: In the ex vivo response, HLA-C-restricted CMV-specific TCR beta clonotypes were dominant, and in two of eight donors the single most frequent clonotype came from this HLA-C-restricted group. Carriers of CMV infection plus the relevant HLA type were discriminated by the cumulative frequency of public TCR beta family members in the study cohort and in an independent roughly 400-donor cohort.

Sequenced: CD8+ T cells from PBMCs. The chain is encoded by TRBV29-1 joined to TRBJ2-1, with TRBD1 matching 10 junction bases. The clonotype comes from a human donor in good health (CMV status not recorded). Some clones in this sample may be carry-over from other donors' samples. Here the CDR3 is given as CSGGRDRGLGNEQFF. The DNA reads as follows: TGCAGCGGAGGACGGGACAGGGGTTTGGGGAATGAGCAGTTCTTC.